The rows below give T cell receptor beta chains drawn from one sample of a study of molecular identifiers for immune sequencing clone quantification. In TCRdb, the PCR reads were re-called with MiXCR into one record per CDR3 protein. The top ten clones hold roughly 0.85% of a sample with over 600,000 distinct CDR3 sequences, 15% to 20% of them seen once. The sample comprised naive CD8+ T cells from blood, with Jurkat cell RNA spiked in. The receptors come from a human donor in good health. Some libraries in this study had Jurkat cell RNA spiked in. CDR3s include the opening cysteine and the closing phenylalanine or tryptophan. D genes are given only for firm matches. Size is omitted from some rows. Given values are once, few, many or a class for expanded clones.

TGTGCCTGGGGAGACGGCTTACTTGAAGCTTTCTTT | CAWGDGLLEAFF | - | TRBV30 | many | TRBJ1-1 | 12
TGTGCCAGCAGTTACGACGGTCCAGGGGCGGGGTATGGCTACACCTTC | CASSYDGPGAGYGYTF | - | TRBV6-6 | many | TRBJ1-2 | 16
TGTGCCAGCAGCCCCGGGGCTTTCCACGAGCAGTACTTC | CASSPGAFHEQYF | - | TRBV14 | - | TRBJ2-7 | 13
TGTGCCAGCAGTGCAGGCCGAAGCTCCTATAATTCACCCCTCCACTTT | CASSAGRSSYNSPLHF | - | TRBV2 | many | TRBJ1-6 | 16
TGTGCCAGCAGTTATCTCATCAGCTCCTACAATGAGCAGTTCTTC | CASSYLISSYNEQFF | - | TRBV6-6 | many | TRBJ2-1 | 15
TGTGCCAGCAGCGAGGGACTTCTACCCACTTCTTACGAGCAGTACTTC | CASSEGLLPTSYEQYF | - | TRBV14 | many | TRBJ2-7 | 16
TGTGCCAGCAGTTTACGGACGACAGGGTATCAGCCCCAGCATTTT | CASSLRTTGYQPQHF | TRBD1 | TRBV12-3/TRBV12-4 | many | TRBJ1-5 | 15
TGTGCCAGCAGTAACAACCTAAGTCCCTACGAGCAGTACTTC | CASSNNLSPYEQYF | - | TRBV6-2/TRBV6-3 | - | TRBJ2-7 | 14
TGTGCCAGCAGTTTTCTCGGCGTCGGAGGGTTCGGCGAGCAGTACTTC | CASSFLGVGGFGEQYF | - | TRBV27 | - | TRBJ2-7 | 16
TGTGCCATAAACGGATACTCTGGAAACACCATATATTTT | CAINGYSGNTIYF | - | TRBV7-9 | many | TRBJ1-3 | 13
TGTGCCAGCGGTGGCCGAGAGGCTGACGAGCAGTACTTC | CASGGREADEQYF | - | TRBV12-3/TRBV12-4 | many | TRBJ2-7 | 13
TGCGCCGTGGGGGGAGGCTATGGCTACACCTTC | CAVGGGYGYTF | - | TRBV4-1 | many | TRBJ1-2 | 11
TGTGCCAGCAGTCTGAGGACAGGTAGAGCAGATACGCAGTATTTT | CASSLRTGRADTQYF | TRBD1 | TRBV5-6 | - | TRBJ2-3 | 15
TGTGCCAGCAGCCAAAGGGCCCCGGGGGACATCACAGATACGCAGTATTTT | CASSQRAPGDITDTQYF | - | TRBV4-2 | many | TRBJ2-3 | 17
TGTGCCAGCAGCGTAGGTTCCTACTTGAGCACAGATACGCAGTATTTT | CASSVGSYLSTDTQYF | - | TRBV9 | - | TRBJ2-3 | 16
TGCGCCAGCAGCCAAGGGACATCATACAATGAGCAGTTCTTC | CASSQGTSYNEQFF | - | TRBV4-3 | many | TRBJ2-1 | 14
TGTGCCAGCAGCTCGCGACAGGGGTTCCACGAGCAGTACTTC | CASSSRQGFHEQYF | TRBD1 | TRBV5-4 | many | TRBJ2-7 | 14